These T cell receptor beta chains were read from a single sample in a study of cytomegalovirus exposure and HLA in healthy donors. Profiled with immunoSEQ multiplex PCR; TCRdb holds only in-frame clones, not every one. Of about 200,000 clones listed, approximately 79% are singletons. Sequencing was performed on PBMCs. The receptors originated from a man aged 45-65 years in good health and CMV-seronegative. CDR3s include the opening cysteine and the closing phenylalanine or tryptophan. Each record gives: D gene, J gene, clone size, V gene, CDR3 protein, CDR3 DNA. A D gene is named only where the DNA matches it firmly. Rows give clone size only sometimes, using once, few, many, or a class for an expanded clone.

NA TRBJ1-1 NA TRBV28 CASSFRGRSEAFF TGTGCCAGCAGTTTCAGGGGCAGATCGGAAGCTTTCTTT
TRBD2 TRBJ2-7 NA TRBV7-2 CASIPTSAPYEQYF TGTGCCAGCATTCCGACTAGCGCCCCTTACGAGCAGTACTTC
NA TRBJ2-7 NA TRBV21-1 CASSTCGRPIEQYF TGTGCCAGCAGCACCTGCGGGAGGCCTATCGAGCAGTACTTC
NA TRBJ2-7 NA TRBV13 CASSLLPLGGEQYF TGTGCCAGCAGCTTATTACCCTTAGGGGGCGAGCAGTACTTC
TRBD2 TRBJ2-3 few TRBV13 CASSLGLAGPPPYF TGTGCCAGCTCCCTTGGCCTAGCGGGACCCCCGCCGTATTTT
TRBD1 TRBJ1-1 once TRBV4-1 CASSHGTGAEAFF TGCGCCAGCAGCCATGGAACAGGGGCTGAAGCTTTCTTT
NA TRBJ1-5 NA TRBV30 CAWSDLTTVGNQPQHF TGTGCCTGGAGTGACCTAACAACAGTAGGCAATCAGCCCCAGCATTTT
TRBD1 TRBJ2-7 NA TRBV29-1 CSVGGTGNEQYF TGCAGCGTTGGCGGGACAGGGAACGAGCAGTACTTC
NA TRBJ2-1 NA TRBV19 CASSIAGASYNEQFF TGTGCCAGTAGTATAGCGGGAGCCTCCTACAATGAGCAGTTCTTC
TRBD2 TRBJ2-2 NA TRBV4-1 CASSLPTSGANTGELFF TGCGCCAGCAGCCTTCCGACTAGCGGAGCGAACACCGGGGAGCTGTTTTTT
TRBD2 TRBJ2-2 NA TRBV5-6 CASSLDQRGTGELFF TGTGCCAGCAGCTTGGACCAGCGGGGCACCGGGGAGCTGTTTTTT
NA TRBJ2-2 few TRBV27 CASSLGGYTGELFF TGTGCCAGCAGTTTGGGGGGTTACACCGGGGAGCTGTTTTTT
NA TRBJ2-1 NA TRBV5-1 CASSLVENYNEQFF TGCGCCAGCAGCTTGGTAGAGAACTACAATGAGCAGTTCTTC
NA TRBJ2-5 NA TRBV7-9 CASSRSVGASGYQETQYF TGTGCCAGCAGCCGAAGTGTGGGGGCTAGCGGCTACCAAGAGACCCAGTACTTC
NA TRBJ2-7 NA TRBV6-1 CASSEFTGRSYEQYF TGTGCCAGCAGTGAATTTACGGGTCGTTCCTACGAGCAGTACTTC
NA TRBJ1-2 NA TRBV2 CASRPQGQSYGYTF TGTGCCAGCCGTCCACAGGGTCAATCCTATGGCTACACCTTC
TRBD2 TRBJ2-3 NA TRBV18 CASAGLAGTDTQYF TGTGCCAGCGCCGGACTAGCGGGCACAGATACGCAGTATTTT
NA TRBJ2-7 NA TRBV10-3 CAISESVGYEQYF TGTGCCATCAGTGAGTCGGTGGGCTACGAGCAGTACTTC
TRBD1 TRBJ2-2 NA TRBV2 CASRSGQGIGELFF TGTGCCAGCAGAAGCGGACAGGGGATCGGGGAGCTGTTTTTT
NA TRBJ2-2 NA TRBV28 CASRLSGELFF TGTGCCAGCAGGCTATCCGGGGAGCTGTTTTTT
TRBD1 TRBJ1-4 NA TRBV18 CASFRDRGNEKLFF TGTGCCAGCTTCCGGGACAGGGGAAATGAAAAACTGTTTTTT
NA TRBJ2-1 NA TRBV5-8 CASSLARDYYNEQFF TGTGCCAGCAGCTTGGCCAGGGATTACTACAATGAGCAGTTCTTC